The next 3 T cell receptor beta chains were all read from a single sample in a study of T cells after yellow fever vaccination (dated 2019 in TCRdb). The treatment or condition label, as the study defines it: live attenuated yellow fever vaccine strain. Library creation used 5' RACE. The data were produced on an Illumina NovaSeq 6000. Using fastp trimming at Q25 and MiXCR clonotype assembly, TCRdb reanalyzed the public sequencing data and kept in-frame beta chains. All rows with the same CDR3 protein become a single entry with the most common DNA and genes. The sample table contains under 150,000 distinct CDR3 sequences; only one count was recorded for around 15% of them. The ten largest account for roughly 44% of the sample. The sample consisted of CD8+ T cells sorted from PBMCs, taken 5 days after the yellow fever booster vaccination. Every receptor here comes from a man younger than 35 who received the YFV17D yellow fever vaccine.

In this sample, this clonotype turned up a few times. The CDR3 nucleotides are TGTGCCAGCAGCGTGGACAGGGAAACTGGGGCCAACGTCCTGACTTTC. Its translation: CASSVDRETGANVLTF. The chain is built from TRBV9 and TRBJ2-6; 8 bases fit TRBD1. The CDR3 totals 16 residues. With V trimmed by 2 bases and J by 2 bases, 3 bases remained unmatched. Germline CDR1 SGDLS, CDR2 YYNGEE.

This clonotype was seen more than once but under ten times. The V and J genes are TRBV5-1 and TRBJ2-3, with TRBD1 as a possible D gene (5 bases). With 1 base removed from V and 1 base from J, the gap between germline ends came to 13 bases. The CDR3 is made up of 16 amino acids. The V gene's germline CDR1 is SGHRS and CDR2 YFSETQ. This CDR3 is CASSLIGATRTDTQYF. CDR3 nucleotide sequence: TGCGCCAGCAGCTTGATTGGGGCAACCCGCACAGATACGCAGTATTTT.

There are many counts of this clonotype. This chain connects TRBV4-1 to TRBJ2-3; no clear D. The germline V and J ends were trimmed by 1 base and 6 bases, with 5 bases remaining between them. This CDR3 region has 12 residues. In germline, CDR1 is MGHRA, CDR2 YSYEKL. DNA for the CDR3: TGCGCCAGCAGCCAAGGTGTGGATACGCAGTATTTT. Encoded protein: CASSQGVDTQYF.